This TCR beta chain was obtained from a study of T cells after yellow fever vaccination. This clonotype was picked up a small number of times. TCRdb reprocessed the 5' RACE reads via MiXCR and lists one record per CDR3 protein. This sample has over 150,000 distinct CDR3 sequences; roughly 6.2% occur once, and the top ten carry about 2.8%. This CDR3 comprises 16 residues. Germline V gives CDR1 SGHNT, CDR2 YYREEE (reference sequence). Deletions cut 0 bases from V and 4 bases from J, with 14 bases between. This TCR derives from a young man who received the YFV17D yellow fever vaccine. This chain connects TRBV5-4 to TRBJ2-1; D gene uncertain. The source material was CD4+ T cells sorted from PBMCs, sampled on the day of the first yellow fever vaccination. The CDR3 nucleotides are TGTGCCAGCAGCTTGGCCCTAGTTGGAATTTACAATGAGCAGTTCTTC. Translation gives CASSLALVGIYNEQFF.